One T cell receptor (beta chain) is described in this entry. Sequencing used immunoSEQ multiplex PCR; TCRdb keeps in-frame clones, though not all of them. This table has roughly 410,000 clones, roughly 90% appearing once. These data come from a study of blood T cell repertoires in COVID-19. The CDR3 spans 13 residues. Germline V lookup: CDR1 ENHRY, CDR2 SYGVKD. V was cut by 0 bases and J by 5 bases, with 5 bases left in between. The sequence derives from a man in his forties with acute or convalescent COVID-19. The chain carries TRBV10-3 and TRBJ1-5; D not certain. Input material: peripheral blood. The CDR3 sequence: CAISESSDQPQHF. CDR3 DNA: TGTGCCATCAGTGAGTCGTCAGATCAGCCCCAGCATTTT.